The 21 T cell receptor beta chains below come from one sample, sequenced in a study of cytomegalovirus exposure and HLA in healthy donors. The PCR was carried out with 60 Vbeta primers and 13 Jbeta primers. The method was immunoSEQ multiplex PCR; TCRdb's version includes in-frame clones alone and lacks a portion of them. The data show about 130,000 clones, around 82% seen once. Sequencing was carried out using PBMCs. The receptors shown here come from a boy aged 10-17 years in good health and CMV-seronegative.

The V call is TRBV5-6, the J call TRBJ2-7; D is undetermined. Germline assignment: CDR1 SGHDT and CDR2 YYEEEE. The CDR3 covers 15 residues. The V end was cut by 2 bases, the J end by 3 bases, with 15 bases between. The CDR3 sequence: CASSFGASYLYEQYF. The DNA of the CDR3 is TGTGCCAGCAGCTTTGGAGCTTCCTACCTCTACGAGCAGTACTTC.

The V call is TRBV10-3, the J call TRBJ1-2, with a tentative D call TRBD1 (5 bases). Trimming left V 4 bases short and J 4 bases short, with 10 bases between. The CDR3 is 13 amino acids. Germline V gene sequence: CDR1 ENHRY, CDR2 SYGVKD. The CDR3 sequence: CAISGGGIYGYTF. The CDR3 DNA is TGTGCCATCAGTGGTGGGGGGATCTATGGCTACACCTTC.

This chain joins TRBV7-6 and TRBJ2-7; D is possibly TRBD2 (5 bases). Germline V gives CDR1 SGHVS, CDR2 FNYEAQ. Trimming shortened V by 5 bases and J by 4 bases, and 18 bases separated the two germline ends. The CDR3 sequence is 15 residues long. Written as DNA, the CDR3 is TGTGCCAGCAGCACCGCCCGGGGAGAGGGTTACGAGCAGTACTTC. Translated, it gives CASSTARGEGYEQYF.

CDR3 region: CAWRSTTRGNQPQHF. In DNA, the CDR3 is TGTGCCTGGAGATCCACTACCCGAGGCAATCAGCCCCAGCATTTT. The rearrangement links TRBV30 to TRBJ1-5; D remains unclear. The CDR3 has 15 amino acids. Per germline, CDR1 GTSNPN and CDR2 SVGIG (reference sequence). Trimming took 3 bases from V and 2 from J, leaving 14 bases between them.

This clone has a handful of counts. Other DNA sequences of this sample code for an identical CDR3. This chain links TRBV4-1 with TRBJ2-2; possible D gene TRBD1, 5 bases. Germline CDR1 is MGHRA and CDR2 is YSYEKL. Trimming took off 0 bases at V and 4 bases at J, with 6 bases between the two ends. The CDR3 sequence is 14 residues long. The CDR3 coding sequence is TGCGCCAGCAGCCAAGATAGGGGCACCGGGGAGCTGTTTTTT. Translation gives CASSQDRGTGELFF.

The CDR3 DNA sequence: TGCGCCAGCAGCCAAGATGGGGGGAGCTGGGAGACCCAGTACTTC. Its translation is CASSQDGGSWETQYF. J is TRBJ2-5 and V is TRBV4-3; the D gene is possibly TRBD2 (6 bases). Germline CDR1 and CDR2: LGHNA and YSLEER. V lost 0 bases, J lost 5 bases, and 13 bases lay in between. The CDR3 covers 15 residues.

Here the CDR3 DNA reads TGTGCCAGCTCTCAGAATCGCCCGGGACAGGGGGCGAGTGGCTACACCTTC. Its translation: CASSQNRPGQGASGYTF. The chain couples TRBV18 to TRBJ1-2; the match to TRBD1 covers 12 bases. V shed 6 bases, J shed 7 bases, and the junction held 15 bases outside the gene matches. Germline V CDR1 and CDR2: KGHSH, LQKENI. CDR3 length: 17 amino acids.

The chain has TRBV7-2 and TRBJ2-7; 11 nucleotides match TRBD2. The germline V gene has CDR1 SGHTA and CDR2 FQGNSA. The CDR3 covers 14 residues. Trimming cost V 3 bases and J 6 bases; bases outside gene matches: 4. The CDR3 DNA reads TGTGCCAGCAGCTTTTCTAGCGGGAGGCTCGAGCAGTACTTC. Its protein product is CASSFSSGRLEQYF.

The genes are TRBV9 and TRBJ1-1; a possible D gene is TRBD1 (5 bases). Trimming pared 4 bases from V and 1 base from J, leaving 20 bases between. From germline, CDR1 is SGDLS and CDR2 YYNGEE. CDR3 length: 17 residues. The CDR3 sequence is CASSRDPGLPQNTEAFF. DNA of the CDR3: TGTGCCAGCAGCCGAGATCCAGGGTTACCGCAGAACACTGAAGCTTTCTTT. The entire variable domain, with the rest obtained from reference TRBV9 and TRBJ1-1, is as follows: DSGVTQTPKHLITATGQRVTLRCSPRSGDLSVYWYQQSLDQGLQFLIQYYNGEERAKGNILERFSAQQFPDLHSELNLSSLELGDSALYFCASSRDPGLPQNTEAFFGQGTRLTVV.

V usage is TRBV19 and J usage is TRBJ1-5, with a weak D call TRBD1 (6 bases). Germline V CDR1 and CDR2: LNHDA, SQIVND (reference sequence). V was trimmed by 5 bases and J by 9 bases, leaving 14 bases between them. This CDR3 region has 13 residues. CDR3 sequence reads: CASSDGQTLPQHF. In nucleotides, the CDR3 is TGTGCCAGTAGTGACGGACAGACTCTGCCCCAGCATTTT.

The genes are TRBV7-8 and TRBJ2-4, with D maybe TRBD2 (6 bases). Trimming stripped 5 bases from V and 8 bases from J, with 19 bases between. CDR1 is SGHVS, CDR2 FQNEAQ, per germline. This CDR3 region has 15 residues. CDR3 DNA: TGTGCCAGCAGCCCGAACGGGGGAGATTGGGACATTCAGTACTTC. It yields the protein CASSPNGGDWDIQYF.

This sequence joins TRBV15 and TRBJ2-1; 10 bases are shared with TRBD1. Germline CDR1 is LNHNV and CDR2 is YYDKDF (reference sequence). The CDR3 contains 14 residues. After removal of 3 bases from V and 7 bases from J, the junction contained 3 bases not matched to a gene. Here the CDR3 reads CATSSRTGGNEQFF. CDR3 DNA sequence: TGTGCCACCAGCAGTAGGACAGGGGGAAATGAGCAGTTCTTC.

This chain connects TRBV19 to TRBJ2-3; D perhaps matches TRBD2 (5 bases). CDR3 length equals 14 residues. V was trimmed by 9 bases and J by 0 bases, leaving 13 bases between them. Germline V lookup: CDR1 LNHDA, CDR2 SQIVND (reference sequence). The CDR3 region is CASRSGPSTDTQYF. In nucleotides, the CDR3 is TGTGCCAGCCGGAGCGGCCCTAGCACAGATACGCAGTATTTT.

V and J are TRBV5-6 and TRBJ2-2; D is unclear. This CDR3 spans 16 amino acids. Trimming left V 1 base short and J 6 bases short, with 16 bases between. The germline gives CDR1 SGHDT, CDR2 YYEEEE. The CDR3 spells CASSLYDTSRSGELFF. The CDR3 DNA sequence: TGTGCCAGCAGCTTGTACGATACCTCTAGGTCCGGGGAGCTGTTTTTT.

The V and J genes are TRBV15 and TRBJ1-6; the D gene is possibly TRBD1 (5 bases). Trimming removed 3 bases at V and 9 bases at J, with 18 bases between. This CDR3 is 16 amino acids long. Germline lookup yields CDR1 LNHNV and CDR2 YYDKDF (reference sequence). The CDR3: CATSRGLPNSISPLHF. CDR3 nucleotides: TGTGCCACCAGCAGGGGACTCCCGAATAGTATTTCACCCCTCCACTTT.

There are a few counts of this clone. DNA of the CDR3: TGCGCCAGCAGCCAAGATTACGGAGGGCGGGGCACTGAAGCTTTCTTT. Its translation is CASSQDYGGRGTEAFF. This chain connects TRBV4-1 to TRBJ1-1; no clear D. The CDR3 has 16 residues. Germline V gene lookup returns CDR1 MGHRA and CDR2 YSYEKL. V lost 0 bases, J lost 4 bases, and 15 bases lay in between.

The chain carries TRBV5-1 and TRBJ1-1; D is unclear. Trimming removed 1 base from V and 0 bases from J, with 4 bases in between. This CDR3 has 13 residues. Germline CDR1 reads SGHRS; CDR2 reads YFSETQ. Written as DNA, the CDR3 is TGCGCCAGCAGCTTGATCATGAACACTGAAGCTTTCTTT. Amino acids: CASSLIMNTEAFF.

The chain recombines TRBV15 with TRBJ1-6, with D maybe TRBD1 (6 bases). CDR1 and CDR2 (germline): LNHNV, YYDKDF (reference sequence). The CDR3 runs 14 residues. Trimming left V 8 bases short and J 8 bases short, with 16 bases between. CDR3: CATQGGGADSPLHF. DNA for the CDR3: TGTGCCACCCAGGGTGGGGGCGCGGATTCACCCCTCCACTTT.

This chain uses TRBV5-4 with TRBJ2-3, with 7 bases matching TRBD1. CDR1 is SGHNT and CDR2 is YYREEE in the germline V gene (reference sequence). This CDR3 comprises 15 residues. Trimming at V came to 1 base and at J to 6 bases, leaving 8 bases not matched to a gene. CDR3 nucleotide sequence: TGTGCCAGCAGCTTGATGACAGGGCCGACGGATACGCAGTATTTT. The encoded protein is CASSLMTGPTDTQYF.

The chain combines TRBV4-2 with TRBJ2-3, with 16 bases lining up with TRBD2. The V gene's germline CDR1 is LGHNA and CDR2 YNFKEQ. V dropped 4 bases and J dropped 7; count of bases not matched to a gene: 14. This CDR3 has 19 amino acids. CDR3 loop: CASSRLSGLAGGGLNTQYF. CDR3 DNA sequence: TGTGCCAGCAGCCGACTCTCGGGACTAGCGGGAGGGGGACTTAATACGCAGTATTTT.

Comment on this clone: Compared with germline, one end of the junction differs, possibly owing to a read error. V usage is TRBV7-9 and J usage is TRBJ1-1, with D tentatively TRBD1 (6 bases). CDR3 length: 12 amino acids. Looked up from germline, CDR1 is SEHNR and CDR2 is FQNEAQ (reference sequence). This chain's CDR3 is CSSSQDRGEAFF. CDR3 nucleotides: TGTTCCAGCAGTCAGGACAGAGGTGAAGCTTTCTTT.